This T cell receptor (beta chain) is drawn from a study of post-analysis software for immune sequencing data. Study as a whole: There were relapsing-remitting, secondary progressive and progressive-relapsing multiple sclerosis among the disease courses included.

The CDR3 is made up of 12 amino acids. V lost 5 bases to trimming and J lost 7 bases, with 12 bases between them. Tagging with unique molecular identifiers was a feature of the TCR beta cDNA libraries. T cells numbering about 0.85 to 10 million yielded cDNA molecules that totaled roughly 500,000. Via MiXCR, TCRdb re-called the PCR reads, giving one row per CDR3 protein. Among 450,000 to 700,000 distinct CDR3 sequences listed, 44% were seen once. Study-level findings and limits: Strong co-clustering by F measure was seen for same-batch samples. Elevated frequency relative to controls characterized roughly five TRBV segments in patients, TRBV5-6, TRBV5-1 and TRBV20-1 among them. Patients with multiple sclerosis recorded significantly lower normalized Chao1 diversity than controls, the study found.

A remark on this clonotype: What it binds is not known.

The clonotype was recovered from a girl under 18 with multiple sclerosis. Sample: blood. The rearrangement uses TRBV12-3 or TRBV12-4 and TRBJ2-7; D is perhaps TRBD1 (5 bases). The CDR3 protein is CASSATVLEQYF. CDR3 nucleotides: TGTGCCAGCAGTGCGACAGTTTTAGAGCAGTACTTC.